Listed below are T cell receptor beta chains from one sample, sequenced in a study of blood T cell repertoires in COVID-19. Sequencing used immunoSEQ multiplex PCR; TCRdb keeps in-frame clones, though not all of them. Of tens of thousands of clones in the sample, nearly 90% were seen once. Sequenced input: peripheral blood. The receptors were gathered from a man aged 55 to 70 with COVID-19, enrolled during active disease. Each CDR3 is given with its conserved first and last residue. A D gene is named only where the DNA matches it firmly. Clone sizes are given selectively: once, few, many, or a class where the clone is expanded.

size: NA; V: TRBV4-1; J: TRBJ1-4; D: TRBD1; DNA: TGCGCCAGCAGCCAAGTTTGGGACAGCTCCGAAAAACTGTTTTTT; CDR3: CASSQVWDSSEKLFF
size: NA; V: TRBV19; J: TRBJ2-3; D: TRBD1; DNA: TGTGCCAGTAGCCACAACAGGGGAGGCACAGATACGCAGTATTTT; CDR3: CASSHNRGGTDTQYF
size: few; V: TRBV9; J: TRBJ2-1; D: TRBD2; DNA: TGTGCCAGCAGCGAGCGGGACGGCTACAATGAGCAGTTCTTC; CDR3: CASSERDGYNEQFF
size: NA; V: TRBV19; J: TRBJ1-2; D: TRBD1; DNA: TGTGCCAGCCGACAGGGGGCTCGCTATGGCTACACCTTC; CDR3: CASRQGARYGYTF
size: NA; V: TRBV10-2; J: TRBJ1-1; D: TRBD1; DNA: TGCGCCAGCCAACCGGGACAGGGAAGTACTGAAGCTTTCTTT; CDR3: CASQPGQGSTEAFF
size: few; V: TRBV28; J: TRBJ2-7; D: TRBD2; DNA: TGTGCCAGCAAGCCTGGGGGACTAGCGGGAACCTACGAGCAGTACTTC; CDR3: CASKPGGLAGTYEQYF
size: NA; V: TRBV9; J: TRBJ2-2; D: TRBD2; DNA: TGTGCCAGCAGCGTAGCTAGCGGGAGGGCCGCCGGGGAGCTGTTTTTT; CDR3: CASSVASGRAAGELFF
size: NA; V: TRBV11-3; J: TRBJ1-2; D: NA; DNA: TGTGCCAGCAGCTTAGGGCGACAGACCGGTGGCTACACCTTC; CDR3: CASSLGRQTGGYTF
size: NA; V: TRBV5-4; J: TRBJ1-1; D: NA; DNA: TGTGCCAGCAGCTTGAAGGGGATGAACACTGAAGCTTTCTTT; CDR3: CASSLKGMNTEAFF
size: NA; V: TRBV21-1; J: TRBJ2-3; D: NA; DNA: TGTGCCAGCAGCCCGGGACAGGGAGCAGATACGCAGTATTTT; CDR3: CASSPGQGADTQYF
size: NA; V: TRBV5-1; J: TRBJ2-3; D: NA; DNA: TGCGCCAGCAGCTTGGTGCCAGGGGCTCTCACAGATACGCAGTATTTT; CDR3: CASSLVPGALTDTQYF
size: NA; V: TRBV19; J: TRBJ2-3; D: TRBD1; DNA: TGTGCCAGCCACTCAGGGGGTCCCTCCACAGATACGCAGTATTTT; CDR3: CASHSGGPSTDTQYF
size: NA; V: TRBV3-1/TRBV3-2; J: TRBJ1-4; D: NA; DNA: TGTGCCAGCAGCCAGCCAGGGTTGTGGTTTCGTGAAAAACTGTTTTTT; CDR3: CASSQPGLWFREKLFF
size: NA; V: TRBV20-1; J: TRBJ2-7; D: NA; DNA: TGCAGTGCTAGTTCAGGGAACTCCTACGAGCAGTACTTC; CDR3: CSASSGNSYEQYF
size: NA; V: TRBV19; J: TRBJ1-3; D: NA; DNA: TGTGCCACCTCCCAGGGGACTGGAAACACCATATATTTT; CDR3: CATSQGTGNTIYF
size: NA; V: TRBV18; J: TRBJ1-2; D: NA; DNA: TGTGCCAGCTCCCCCCGGGGGGCGGATGGCTACACCTTC; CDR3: CASSPRGADGYTF
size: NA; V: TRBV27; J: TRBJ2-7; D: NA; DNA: TGTGCCAGCAGTTCGCAGGGTCCCACCCTTGACGAGCAGTACTTC; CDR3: CASSSQGPTLDEQYF
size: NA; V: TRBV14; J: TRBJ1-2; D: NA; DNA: TGTGCCAGCAGCCAAGTAGCGGCGGCCAGCTACACCTTC; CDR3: CASSQVAAASYTF
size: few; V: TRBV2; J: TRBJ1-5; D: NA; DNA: TGTGCCAGCAACCCGGAAGGGGCCGGGGGTCAGCCCCAGCATTTT; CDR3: CASNPEGAGGQPQHF
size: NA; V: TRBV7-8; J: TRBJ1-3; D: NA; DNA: TGTGCCAGCAGCAAGTTAGAATCTGGAAACACCATATATTTT; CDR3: CASSKLESGNTIYF
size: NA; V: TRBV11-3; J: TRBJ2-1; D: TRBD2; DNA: TGTGCCAGCAGCGGAGGGCGGGAGTACAATGAGCAGTTCTTC; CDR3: CASSGGREYNEQFF
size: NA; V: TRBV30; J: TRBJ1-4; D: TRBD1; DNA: TGTGCCTGGAGTCCGACAGGGGGCGGTGAAAAACTGTTTTTT; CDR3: CAWSPTGGGEKLFF
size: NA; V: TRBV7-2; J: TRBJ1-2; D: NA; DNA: TGTGCCAGCAGCTTATGGAGGGACCCATCGGGTGGCTACACCTTC; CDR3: CASSLWRDPSGGYTF
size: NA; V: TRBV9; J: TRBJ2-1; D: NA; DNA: TGTGCCAGCAGCGCGCTAGCGCCGGGGGATGAGCAGTTCTTC; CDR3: CASSALAPGDEQFF
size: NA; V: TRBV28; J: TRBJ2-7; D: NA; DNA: TGTGCCAGCAGCTGGGGCGTTGGCGGGAACGCTCGGTACGAGCAGTACTTC; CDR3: CASSWGVGGNARYEQYF
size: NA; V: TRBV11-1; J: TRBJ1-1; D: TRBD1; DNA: TGTGCCAGCAGCTTCCGGGACAGGGATCTGTTGTCTTTCTTT; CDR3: CASSFRDRDLLSFF
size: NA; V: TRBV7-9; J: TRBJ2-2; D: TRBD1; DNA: TGTGCCAGCAGCATCCGACAGGGGGCAAACGGGGAGCTGTTTTTT; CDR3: CASSIRQGANGELFF
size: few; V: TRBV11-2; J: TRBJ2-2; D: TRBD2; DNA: TGTGCCAGCAGCCTTCGGACTAGCGGGAGCGCCGGGGAGCTGTTTTTT; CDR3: CASSLRTSGSAGELFF
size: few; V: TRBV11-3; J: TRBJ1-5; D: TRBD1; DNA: TGTGCCAGCAGCCTGACAGGGACTCAGCCCCAGCATTTT; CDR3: CASSLTGTQPQHF
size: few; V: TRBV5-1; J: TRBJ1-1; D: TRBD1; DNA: TGCGCCAGCAGCTTGGTGACAGGGCGGGTGAACACTGAAGCTTTCTTT; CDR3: CASSLVTGRVNTEAFF
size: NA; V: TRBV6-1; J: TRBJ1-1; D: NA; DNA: TGTGCCAGCAGTGAAGCGAGGCCCAGTGGTGAAGCTTTCTTT; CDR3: CASSEARPSGEAFF
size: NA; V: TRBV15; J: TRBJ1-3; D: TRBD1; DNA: TGTGCCACCAGCATTACGGGACAGGGGGTTCGCAGTGGAAACACCATATATTTT; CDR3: CATSITGQGVRSGNTIYF
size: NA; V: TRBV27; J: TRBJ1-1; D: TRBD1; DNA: TGTGCCAGCAGAGGGATCACAGGGGGCACTGAAGCTTTCTTT; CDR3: CASRGITGGTEAFF
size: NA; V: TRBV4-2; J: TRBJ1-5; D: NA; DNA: TGTGCCAGCAGCCAAGGGACAGATAATCAGCCCCAGCATTTT; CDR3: CASSQGTDNQPQHF
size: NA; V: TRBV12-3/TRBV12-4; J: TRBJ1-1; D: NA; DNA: TGTGCCAGCACCATAGGACAGAACACTGAAGCTTTCTTT; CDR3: CASTIGQNTEAFF
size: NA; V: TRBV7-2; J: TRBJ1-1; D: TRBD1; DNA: TGTGCCAGCAGCCAAACAGGGGGGAGCACTGAAGCTTTCTTT; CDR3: CASSQTGGSTEAFF
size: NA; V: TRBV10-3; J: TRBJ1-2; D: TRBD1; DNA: TGTGCCATCAGTGAGGGGACAGGGGGCGGCTACACCTTC; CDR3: CAISEGTGGGYTF
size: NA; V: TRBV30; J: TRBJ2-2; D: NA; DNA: TGTGCCTGGAGAGGTGGAGGGTCCTTCCTGGGGGAGCTGTTTTTT; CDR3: CAWRGGGSFLGELFF
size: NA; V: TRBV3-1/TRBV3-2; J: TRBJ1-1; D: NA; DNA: TGTGCCAGCAGCCTAAGGGGGTTCAACACTGAAGCTTTCTTT; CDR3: CASSLRGFNTEAFF
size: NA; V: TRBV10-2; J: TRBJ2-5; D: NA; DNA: TGCGCCAGCGGGGACACTCAAGAGACCCAGTACTTC; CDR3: CASGDTQETQYF
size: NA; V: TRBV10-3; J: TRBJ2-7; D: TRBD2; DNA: TGTGCCATCAGTGAGTCGACCTCCGGACTAGCGGGATTTAACTACGAGCAGTACTTC; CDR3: CAISESTSGLAGFNYEQYF
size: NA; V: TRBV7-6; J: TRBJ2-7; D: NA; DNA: TGTGCCAGCAGTGTTGGGCTATCCTACGAGCAGTACTTC; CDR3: CASSVGLSYEQYF
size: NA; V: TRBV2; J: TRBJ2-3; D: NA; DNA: TGTGCCAGCGGGCAGAGCACAGATACGCAGTATTTT; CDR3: CASGQSTDTQYF
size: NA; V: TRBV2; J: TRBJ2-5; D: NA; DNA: TGTGCCAGCAGTTCCTCTACCAGGGGTGGCCAAGAGACCCAGTACTTC; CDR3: CASSSSTRGGQETQYF
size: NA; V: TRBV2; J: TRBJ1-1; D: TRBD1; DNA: TGTGCCAGCAGCCCGACAGGGAGAAGGAACACTGAAGCTTTCTTT; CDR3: CASSPTGRRNTEAFF
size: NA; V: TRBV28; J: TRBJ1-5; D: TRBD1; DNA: TGTGCCAGCCTTGGACAGGGGGCTTACAGCAATCAGCCCCAGCATTTT; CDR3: CASLGQGAYSNQPQHF
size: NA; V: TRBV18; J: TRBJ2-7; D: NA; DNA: TGTGCCAGCTCACCAGGAGTTGCCTACGAGCAGTACTTC; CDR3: CASSPGVAYEQYF
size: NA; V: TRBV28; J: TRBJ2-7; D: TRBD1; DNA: TGTGCCAGCCGCAACCGGGACAGAAGACCCTACGAGCAGTACTTC; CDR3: CASRNRDRRPYEQYF
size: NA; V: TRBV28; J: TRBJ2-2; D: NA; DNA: TGTGCCAGCAGTTATAGGGGTGACACCGGGGAGCTGTTTTTT; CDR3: CASSYRGDTGELFF
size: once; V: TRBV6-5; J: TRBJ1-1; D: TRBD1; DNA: TGTGCCAGCAGTACAGGGGGCGCAATGAGGACTGAAGCTTTCTTT; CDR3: CASSTGGAMRTEAFF